This T cell receptor (beta chain) emerged from a study of spatial heterogeneity in lung cancer. Indicated time point: sample taken at primary tumor resection. Per the germline V gene, CDR1 is DFQATT and CDR2 is SNEGSKA (reference sequence). Trimming shortened V by 0 bases and J by 0 bases, and 9 bases separated the two germline ends. CDR3 size: 15 residues. Regarding the study as a whole: Counts of expanded intratumoral alpha and beta TCRs tracked tumor mutation counts.

This clonotype was observed many times. Its antigen is currently unknown. TCRdb re-called the 5' RACE reads with MiXCR, one entry per CDR3 protein. The sample includes about 16,000 distinct CDR3 sequences, under 7% of them seen just once. Sequencing was performed on lung tumor tissue, taken at surgery. The clonotype originates from a female donor with early-stage non-small cell lung cancer. The gene calls are TRBV20-1 and TRBJ2-1, with D uncertain. In DNA, the CDR3 is TGCAGTGCTAGAGATCCGAGGAGCTCCTACAATGAGCAGTTCTTC. Its protein is CSARDPRSSYNEQFF.